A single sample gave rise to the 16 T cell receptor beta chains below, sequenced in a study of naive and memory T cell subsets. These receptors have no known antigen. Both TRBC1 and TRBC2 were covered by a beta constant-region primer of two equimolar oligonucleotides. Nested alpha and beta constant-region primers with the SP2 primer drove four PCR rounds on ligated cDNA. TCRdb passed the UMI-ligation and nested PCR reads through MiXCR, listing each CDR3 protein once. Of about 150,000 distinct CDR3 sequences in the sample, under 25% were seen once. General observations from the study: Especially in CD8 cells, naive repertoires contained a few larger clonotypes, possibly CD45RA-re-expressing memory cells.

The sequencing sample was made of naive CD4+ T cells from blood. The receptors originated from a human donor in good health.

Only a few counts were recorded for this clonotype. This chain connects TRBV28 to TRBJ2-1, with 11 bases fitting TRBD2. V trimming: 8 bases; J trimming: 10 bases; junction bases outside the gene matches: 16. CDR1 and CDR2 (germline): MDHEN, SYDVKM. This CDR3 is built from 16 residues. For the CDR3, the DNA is TGTGCCAGCTCCCCCCTGGGTAGCGGGGGGGCAGGAGAGCAGTTCTTC. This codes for CASSPLGSGGAGEQFF. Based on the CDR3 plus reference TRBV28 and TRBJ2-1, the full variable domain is DVKVTQSSRYLVKRTGEKVFLECVQDMDHENMFWYRQDPGLGLRLIYFSYDVKMKEKGDIPEGYSVSREKKERFSLILESASTNQTSMYLCASSPLGSGGAGEQFFGPGTRLTVL.

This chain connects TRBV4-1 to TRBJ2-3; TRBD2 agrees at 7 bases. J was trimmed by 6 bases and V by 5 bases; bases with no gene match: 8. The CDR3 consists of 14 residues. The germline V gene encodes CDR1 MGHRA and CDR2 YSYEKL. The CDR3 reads CASSGTHGGDTQYF. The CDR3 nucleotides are TGCGCCAGCAGCGGGACTCACGGGGGGGATACGCAGTATTTT.

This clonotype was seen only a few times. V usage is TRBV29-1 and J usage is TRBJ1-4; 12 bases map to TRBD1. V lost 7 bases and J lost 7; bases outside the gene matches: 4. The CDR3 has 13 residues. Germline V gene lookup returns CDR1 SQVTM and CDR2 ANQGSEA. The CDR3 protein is CSGGQGAGEKLFF. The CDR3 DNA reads TGCAGCGGGGGACAGGGGGCGGGTGAAAAACTGTTTTTT.

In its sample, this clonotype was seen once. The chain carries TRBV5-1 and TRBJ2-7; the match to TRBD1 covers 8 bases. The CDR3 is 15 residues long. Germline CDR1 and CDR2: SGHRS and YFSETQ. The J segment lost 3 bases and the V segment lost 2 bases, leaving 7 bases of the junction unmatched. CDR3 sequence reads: CASSLPGQASYEQYF. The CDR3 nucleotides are TGCGCCAGCAGCTTACCGGGACAGGCGAGCTACGAGCAGTACTTC.

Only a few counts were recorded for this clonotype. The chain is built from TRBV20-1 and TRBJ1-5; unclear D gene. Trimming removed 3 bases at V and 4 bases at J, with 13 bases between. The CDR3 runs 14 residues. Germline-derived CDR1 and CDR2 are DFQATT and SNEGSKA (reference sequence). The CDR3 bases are TGCAGTGCTAGGTACGGGTTCGGGAATCAGCCCCAGCATTTT. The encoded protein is CSARYGFGNQPQHF.

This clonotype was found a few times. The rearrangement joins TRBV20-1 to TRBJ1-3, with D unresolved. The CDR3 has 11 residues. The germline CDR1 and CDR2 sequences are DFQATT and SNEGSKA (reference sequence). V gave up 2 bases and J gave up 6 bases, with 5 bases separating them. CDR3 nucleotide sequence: TGCAGTGCTAGAACTCAAAACACCATATATTTT. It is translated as CSARTQNTIYF.

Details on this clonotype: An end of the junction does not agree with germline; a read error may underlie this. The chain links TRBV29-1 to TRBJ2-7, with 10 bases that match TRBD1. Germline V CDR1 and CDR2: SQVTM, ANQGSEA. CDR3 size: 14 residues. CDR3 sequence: CSVASRDRGDGLAF. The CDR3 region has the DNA TGCAGCGTTGCGTCCAGGGACAGGGGTGATGGGCTAGCCTTC.

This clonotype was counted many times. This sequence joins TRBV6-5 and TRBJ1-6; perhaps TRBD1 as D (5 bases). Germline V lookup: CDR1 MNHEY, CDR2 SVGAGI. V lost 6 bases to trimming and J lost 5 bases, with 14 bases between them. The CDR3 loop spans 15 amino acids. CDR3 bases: TGTGCCAGCAGGGGGACGGGGAGTCATAATTCACCCCTCCACTTT. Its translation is CASRGTGSHNSPLHF.

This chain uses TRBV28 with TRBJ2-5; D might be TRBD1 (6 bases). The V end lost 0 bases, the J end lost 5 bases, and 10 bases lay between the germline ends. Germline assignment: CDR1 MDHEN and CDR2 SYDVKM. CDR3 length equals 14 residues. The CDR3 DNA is TGTGCCAGCAGTTTATGGGGGGCCGGTGAGACCCAGTACTTC. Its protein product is CASSLWGAGETQYF.

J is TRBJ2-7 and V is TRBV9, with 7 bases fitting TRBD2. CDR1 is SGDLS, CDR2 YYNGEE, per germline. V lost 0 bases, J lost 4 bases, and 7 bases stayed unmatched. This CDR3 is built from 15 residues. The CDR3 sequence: CASSVGLGTTYEQYF. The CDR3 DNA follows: TGTGCCAGCAGCGTAGGGCTAGGGACTACATACGAGCAGTACTTC.

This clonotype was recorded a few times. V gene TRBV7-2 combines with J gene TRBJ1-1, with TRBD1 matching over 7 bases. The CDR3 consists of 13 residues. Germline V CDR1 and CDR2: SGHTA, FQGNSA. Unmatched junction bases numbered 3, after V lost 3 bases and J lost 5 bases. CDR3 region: CASSLSTGTEAFF. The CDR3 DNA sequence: TGTGCCAGCAGCTTGTCGACAGGGACTGAAGCTTTCTTT. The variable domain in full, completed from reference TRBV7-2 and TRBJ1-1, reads GAGVSQSPSNKVTEKGKDVELRCDPISGHTALYWYRQSLGQGLEFLIYFQGNSAPDKSGLPSDRFSAERTGGSVSTLTIQRTQQEDSAVYLCASSLSTGTEAFFGQGTRLTVV.

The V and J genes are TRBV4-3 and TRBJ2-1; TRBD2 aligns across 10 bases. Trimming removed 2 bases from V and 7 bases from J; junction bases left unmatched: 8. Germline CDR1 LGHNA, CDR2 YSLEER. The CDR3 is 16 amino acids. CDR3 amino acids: CASSQWLAGGLNEQFF. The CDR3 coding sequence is TGCGCCAGCAGCCAATGGTTAGCGGGAGGTCTGAATGAGCAGTTCTTC.

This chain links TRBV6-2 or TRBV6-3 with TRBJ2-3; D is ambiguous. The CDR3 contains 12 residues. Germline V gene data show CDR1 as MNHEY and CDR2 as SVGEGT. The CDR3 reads CASRVGRDTQYF. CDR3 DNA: TGTGCTTCTCGAGTCGGGCGTGATACGCAGTATTTT.

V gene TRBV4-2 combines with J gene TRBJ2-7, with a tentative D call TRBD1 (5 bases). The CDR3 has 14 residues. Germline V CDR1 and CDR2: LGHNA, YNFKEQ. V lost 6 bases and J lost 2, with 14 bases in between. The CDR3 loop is CASSRTLEAYEQYF. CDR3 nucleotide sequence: TGTGCCAGCAGTAGGACACTCGAGGCCTACGAGCAGTACTTC.

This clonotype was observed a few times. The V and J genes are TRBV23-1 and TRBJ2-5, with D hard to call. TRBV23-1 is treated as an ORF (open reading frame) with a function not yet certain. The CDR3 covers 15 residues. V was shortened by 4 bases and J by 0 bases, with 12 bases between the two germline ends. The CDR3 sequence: CASSPRAGHQETQYF. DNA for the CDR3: TGCGCCAGCAGTCCCCGGGCAGGACACCAAGAGACCCAGTACTTC.

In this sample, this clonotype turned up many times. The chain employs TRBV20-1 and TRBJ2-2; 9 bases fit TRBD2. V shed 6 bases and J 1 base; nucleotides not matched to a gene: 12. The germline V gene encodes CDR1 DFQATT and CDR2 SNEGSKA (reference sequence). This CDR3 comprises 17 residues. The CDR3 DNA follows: TGCAGTGCCAAGGGGGTAGCGGGAGAATGGAACACCGGGGAGCTGTTTTTT. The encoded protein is CSAKGVAGEWNTGELFF.